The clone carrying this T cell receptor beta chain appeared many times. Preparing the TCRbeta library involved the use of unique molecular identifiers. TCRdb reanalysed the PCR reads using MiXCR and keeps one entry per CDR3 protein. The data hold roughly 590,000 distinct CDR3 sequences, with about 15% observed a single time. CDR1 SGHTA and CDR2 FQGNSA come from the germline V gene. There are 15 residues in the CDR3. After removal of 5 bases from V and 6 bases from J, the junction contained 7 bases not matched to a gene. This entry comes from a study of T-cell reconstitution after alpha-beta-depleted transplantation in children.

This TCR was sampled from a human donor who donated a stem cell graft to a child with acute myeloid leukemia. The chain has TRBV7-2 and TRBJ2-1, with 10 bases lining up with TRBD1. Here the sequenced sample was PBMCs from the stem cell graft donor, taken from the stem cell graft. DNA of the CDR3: TGTGCCAGCAGCCCCGACAGGGGGCGCTCCAATGAGCAGTTCTTC. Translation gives CASSPDRGRSNEQFF.